This T cell receptor beta chain was captured by sequencing in a study of a mutant IDH1 vaccine in newly diagnosed glioma. Germline V gene sequence: CDR1 SGHTA, CDR2 FQGTGA. The CDR3 is 15 residues long. With 5 bases removed from V and 6 bases from J, the gap between germline ends came to 17 bases. Time point defined: week 5, during vaccination. One vaccine dose held 300 ug of mutant IDH1 20-mer peptide and came with topical imiquimod. Clones were sequenced by immunoSEQ multiplex PCR, and TCRdb holds only the in-frame ones, with some missing. The table includes more than 25,000 clones, approximately 80% detected once. In regard to this clone: Its antigen is not identified.

This TCR derives from a middle-aged man with glioma. Some clones in this sample may be carry-over from other donors' samples. The chain uses TRBV7-3 and TRBJ2-1; D is ambiguous. The source was PBMCs, collected from a glioma patient whose treatment included an IDH1 peptide vaccine. The CDR3 loop reads CASSVRALGGNEQFF. The CDR3 nucleotides are TGTGCCAGCAGCGTCCGGGCTTTAGGTGGCAATGAGCAGTTCTTC.